Below are 25 T cell receptor beta chains sequenced from a single sample in a study of beta chain features in type 1 diabetes. Study-wide results and limits: People with Type 1 diabetes carried modestly yet significantly shorter TCRB CDR3s in all four CD4+ subsets.

Their target antigens are unknown. The sequenced template was cDNA made from the entire isolated RNA. Libraries were prepared by immunoSEQ multiplex PCR; TCRdb keeps only in-frame clonotypes and omits some of them. The sample records about 650,000 clones, around an eighth being singletons. The sample comprised naive CD4+ T cells from blood. All receptors derive from a young man with type 1 diabetes.

This clone was seen only a few times. This chain joins TRBV6-5 and TRBJ2-1; possible D gene TRBD2, 5 bases. This CDR3 region has 14 residues. Germline assignment: CDR1 MNHEY and CDR2 SVGAGI. The V gene lost 4 bases and the J gene lost 9 bases, with 16 bases spanning the gap. The CDR3 coding sequence is TGTGCCAGCAGTTCCGCCGAGGGTATAGGTGAGCAGTTCTTC. Protein product: CASSSAEGIGEQFF.

This clone was counted a few times. The V call is TRBV25-1, the J call TRBJ2-5, with 9 bases aligning to TRBD2. V trimming: 7 bases; J trimming: 2 bases; junction bases outside the gene matches: 11. CDR3 length: 16 amino acids. Germline assignment: CDR1 MGHDK and CDR2 SYGVNS. CDR3 protein: CASTPGVAGAQETQYF. The CDR3 bases are TGTGCCAGCACTCCCGGGGTAGCGGGGGCTCAAGAGACCCAGTACTTC.

This chain uses TRBV7-2 with TRBJ2-5, with D unresolved. The CDR3 sequence is 12 residues long. The V end lost 5 bases, the J end lost 5 bases, and 9 bases lay between the germline ends. Per the germline V gene, CDR1 is SGHTA and CDR2 is FQGNSA. The CDR3 is CASSVGRETQYF. The CDR3 nucleotides read TGTGCCAGCAGCGTTGGACGGGAGACCCAGTACTTC.

A remark on this clone: Other DNA sequences from this sample encode an identical CDR3 as well. The gene calls are TRBV30 and TRBJ1-6; D is perhaps TRBD1 (5 bases). Germline V gives CDR1 GTSNPN, CDR2 SVGIG (reference sequence). V was trimmed by 0 bases and J by 9 bases, leaving 12 bases between them. The CDR3 is 14 residues long. CDR3 sequence (DNA): TGTGCCTGGAGTGTCGGGCAGGGTAGTTCACCCCTCCACTTT. This encodes CAWSVGQGSSPLHF.

This chain uses TRBV5-6 with TRBJ2-7, with a tentative D call TRBD1 (6 bases). Germline assignment: CDR1 SGHDT and CDR2 YYEEEE. The CDR3 loop spans 14 amino acids. Trimming left V 2 bases short and J 4 bases short, with 13 bases between. The DNA for the CDR3 is TGTGCCAGCAGCTTCGGCAGGGGCGTATACGAGCAGTACTTC. Translating it yields CASSFGRGVYEQYF.

This clone occurred a few times. The chain links TRBV7-2 to TRBJ2-7; D is uncertain. CDR3 length equals 12 residues. Germline V gives CDR1 SGHTA, CDR2 FQGNSA. With 4 bases removed from V and 4 bases from J, the gap between germline ends came to 8 bases. The DNA of the CDR3 is TGTGCCAGCAGCTCATCAAGGTACGAGCAGTACTTC. Protein sequence: CASSSSRYEQYF.

This chain uses TRBV2 with TRBJ1-5; weak D call: TRBD1 (5 bases). This CDR3 has 16 amino acids. Germline CDR1 is SNHLY and CDR2 is FYNNEI. V was pared by 2 bases and J by 4 bases, with 15 bases between. The CDR3 sequence: CASSESGFRINQPQHF. DNA of the CDR3: TGTGCCAGCAGTGAATCAGGGTTTAGGATAAATCAGCCCCAGCATTTT.

The V and J genes are TRBV2 and TRBJ1-5, with D possibly being TRBD1 (5 bases). The CDR3 runs 14 residues. Germline CDR1 SNHLY, CDR2 FYNNEI. Between the trimmed V and J ends, which lost 4 bases and 3 bases, there was a span of 10 bases. CDR3 amino acids: CASSGGHTNQPQHF. Here the CDR3 DNA reads TGTGCCAGCAGTGGGGGCCATACCAATCAGCCCCAGCATTTT.

CDR3 nucleotides: TGTGCCAGCACCTCCCCTAGCGCAGATACGCAGTATTTT. Amino acid sequence: CASTSPSADTQYF. This chain links TRBV27 with TRBJ2-3, with D tentatively TRBD2 (6 bases). This CDR3 comprises 13 residues. The V end was cut by 7 bases, the J end by 4 bases, with 12 bases between. The germline CDR1 and CDR2 sequences are MNHEY and SMNVEV (reference sequence).

The table lists this clone with a few counts. J is TRBJ2-5 and V is TRBV5-1; D may match TRBD1 or TRBD2 (5 bases each). Germline lookup yields CDR1 SGHRS and CDR2 YFSETQ. The CDR3 is made up of 13 amino acids. V gave up 4 bases and J gave up 1 base, with 8 bases separating them. The CDR3 spells CASSNGAQETQYF. The CDR3 region has the DNA TGCGCCAGCAGCAACGGGGCCCAAGAGACCCAGTACTTC.

CDR3 amino acids: CASSLGRMNEKLFF. CDR3 coding DNA: TGTGCCAGCAGCTTGGGGAGGATGAATGAAAAACTGTTTTTT. The genes are TRBV7-2 and TRBJ1-4; no definite D call. Germline CDR1 is SGHTA and CDR2 is FQGNSA. Trimming stripped 3 bases from V and 5 bases from J, with 10 bases between. The CDR3 covers 14 residues.

The V call is TRBV6-5, the J call TRBJ1-2; the match to TRBD1 covers 10 bases. J gave up 6 bases and V 6 bases, and 4 bases lay outside the gene matches. The V gene's germline CDR1 is MNHEY and CDR2 SVGAGI. This CDR3 has 13 residues. The chain's CDR3 is CASSRDRGHGYTF. The CDR3 DNA reads as TGTGCCAGCAGCCGGGACAGGGGCCATGGCTACACCTTC.

This clone has just a few counts. The J gene is TRBJ2-1, the V gene TRBV19; 7 bases match TRBD1. Germline loops: CDR1 LNHDA, CDR2 SQIVND (reference sequence). The CDR3 extends over 15 amino acids. V was clipped by 4 bases and J by 5 bases; unmatched bases: 8. The CDR3 nucleotides read TGTGCCAGTAGTAGGGTATCACAGGGGAACAATGAGCAGTTCTTC. This translates into CASSRVSQGNNEQFF.

This clone has more than one count but fewer than ten. The genes are TRBV4-2 and TRBJ2-1; D is possibly TRBD1 (6 bases). The CDR3 has 15 amino acids. Germline V lookup: CDR1 LGHNA, CDR2 YNFKEQ. V lost 6 bases to trimming and J lost 1 base, with 13 bases between them. CDR3 bases: TGTGCCAGCAGTAAAGGGGGTACGTCCTACAATGAGCAGTTCTTC. Amino acids: CASSKGGTSYNEQFF.

In its sample, this clone was seen a few times. The V call is TRBV30, the J call TRBJ1-4; a weak D match, TRBD1 (6 bases). Trimming shortened V by 5 bases and J by 7 bases, and 11 bases separated the two germline ends. CDR1 is GTSNPN and CDR2 is SVGIG in the germline V gene (reference sequence). This CDR3 spans 12 amino acids. The CDR3 DNA reads TGTGCCTGGCGAACAGGGCGTGAAAAACTGTTTTTT. Amino acids: CAWRTGREKLFF.

The table lists this clone with a few counts. The chain recombines TRBV29-1 with TRBJ1-1; D gene ambiguous. V was trimmed by 6 bases and J by 5 bases, leaving 13 bases between them. Germline lookup yields CDR1 SQVTM and CDR2 ANQGSEA. The CDR3 covers 12 residues. The CDR3 DNA is TGCAGCGTAAAATCGAGGGTTACTGAAGCTTTCTTT. Protein: CSVKSRVTEAFF.

This clone was picked up a small number of times. The chain combines TRBV9 with TRBJ2-1; tentative D call: TRBD2 (5 bases). The CDR3 consists of 11 residues. CDR1 SGDLS and CDR2 YYNGEE come from the germline V gene. V lost 4 bases and J 7 bases, leaving 6 bases between the germline ends. The CDR3 region has the DNA TGTGCCAGCAGCCGGGGAAATGAGCAGTTCTTC. Its protein product is CASSRGNEQFF.

Regarding this clone: Different DNA sequences within this sample yield the same CDR3. The chain joins TRBV7-2 to TRBJ1-3; D remains unclear. V lost 5 bases, J lost 0 bases, and 5 bases lay in between. The CDR3 spans 13 residues. Germline V lookup: CDR1 SGHTA, CDR2 FQGNSA. CDR3 residues: CASSLGSGNTIYF. DNA of the CDR3: TGTGCCAGCAGCCTGGGCTCTGGAAACACCATATATTTT.

The chain has TRBV2 and TRBJ1-2; TRBD1 matches 7 bases. The CDR3 consists of 11 residues. The junction had 5 bases not matched to a gene; V was cut back by 6 bases and J by 10 bases. The V gene's germline CDR1 is SNHLY and CDR2 FYNNEI. In DNA form, the CDR3 reads TGTGCCAGCAGGACCGGGACAGCCTACACCTTC. This codes for CASRTGTAYTF.

The V and J genes are TRBV27 and TRBJ2-2; D may be TRBD2 (6 bases). From germline, CDR1 is MNHEY and CDR2 SMNVEV (reference sequence). The germline V and J ends were trimmed by 3 bases and 2 bases, with 10 bases remaining between them. This CDR3 region has 15 residues. In DNA, the CDR3 is TGTGCCAGCAGTTTGGGACTGGTTAACACCGGGGAGCTGTTTTTT. Residues: CASSLGLVNTGELFF.

This clone was observed a few times. V usage is TRBV9 and J usage is TRBJ1-2; 9 bases match TRBD1. This CDR3 is 15 amino acids long. Germline assignment: CDR1 SGDLS and CDR2 YYNGEE. J gave up 0 bases and V 2 bases, and 2 bases lay outside the gene matches. CDR3 bases: TGTGCCAGCAGCGTGGGGACAGGGCCTAACTATGGCTACACCTTC. Its protein is CASSVGTGPNYGYTF. The complete variable domain, with remaining parts taken from reference TRBV9 and TRBJ1-2, reads DSGVTQTPKHLITATGQRVTLRCSPRSGDLSVYWYQQSLDQGLQFLIQYYNGEERAKGNILERFSAQQFPDLHSELNLSSLELGDSALYFCASSVGTGPNYGYTFGSGTRLTVV.

The V gene is TRBV4-2, the J gene TRBJ2-3, with 7 positions matching TRBD2. V was pared by 4 bases and J by 5 bases, with 15 bases of the junction left unmatched. CDR3 size: 17 residues. Germline-derived CDR1 and CDR2 are LGHNA and YNFKEQ. CDR3 region: CASSPLESGARGDTQYF. The DNA of the CDR3 is TGTGCCAGCAGCCCCCTCGAGAGCGGGGCTCGGGGAGATACGCAGTATTTT.

This clone was counted between two and nine times. This chain links TRBV4-2 with TRBJ1-5; D uncertain. V lost 2 bases and J 6 bases, leaving 8 bases between the germline ends. The CDR3 loop spans 13 amino acids. Per germline, CDR1 LGHNA and CDR2 YNFKEQ. The CDR3 loop is CASSQNWGQPQHF. The CDR3, as DNA: TGTGCCAGCAGCCAAAATTGGGGTCAGCCCCAGCATTTT.

The rearrangement links TRBV11-2 to TRBJ1-1, with TRBD1 as a possible D gene (6 bases). With 0 bases removed from V and 5 bases from J, the gap between germline ends came to 10 bases. The germline V gene has CDR1 SGHAT and CDR2 FQNNGV. This CDR3 contains 14 residues. Here the CDR3 DNA reads TGTGCCAGCAGCTTAGATACAGGGACGACTGAAGCTTTCTTT. Translation: CASSLDTGTTEAFF.

The table lists this clone with a few counts. This chain links TRBV19 with TRBJ2-5, with no clear D. Germline values: CDR1 LNHDA, CDR2 SQIVND (reference sequence). V was cut by 10 bases and J by 5 bases, with 5 bases left in between. The CDR3 has 9 residues. CDR3 sequence: CATSETQYF. DNA of the CDR3: TGTGCCACCTCGGAGACCCAGTACTTC.